This TCR beta chain emerged from a study of identical twins. Study-level findings and limits: With monozygotic twins, out-of-frame TCR alpha sharing exceeded what models estimated.

Germline CDR1 is SQVTM and CDR2 is ANQGSEA. The CDR3 consists of 16 residues. This clonotype was seen once. Antigen unknown. A read error may account for a junction end that differs from germline. TCRdb processed the 5' RACE reads anew with MiXCR; each CDR3 protein has one entry. The sample gives 1.5 million to 2 million distinct CDR3 sequences, around 29% of which show up once; approximately 0.29% is in the top ten. This TCR was sampled from a newborn girl in good health. Sequenced material: cord blood. V is TRBV29-1 and J is TRBJ2-7; 10 bases match TRBD2. The DNA of the CDR3 is TGCAGCGTTGAGGGCTGGGCTAGCGGGGGCGACTACGAGCGGTACTTC. Encoded protein: CSVEGWASGGDYERYF.